These 10 T cell receptor beta chains share one sample of origin, sequenced in a study of control samples from healthy donors and cancer patients. Produced via immunoSEQ multiplex PCR; TCRdb's table is partial and in-frame only. The data hold some 410,000 clones, with approximately 92% observed a single time. Sequencing used PBMCs. The receptors were sampled from a man aged 40-49 years with head and neck cancer.

This chain joins TRBV3-1 (or the pseudogene TRBV3-2) and TRBJ1-2; D is undetermined. Germline V lookup: CDR1 LGHDT, CDR2 YNNKEL (reference sequence). This CDR3 is built from 13 residues. Trimming pared 10 bases from V and 7 bases from J, leaving 19 bases between. In DNA form, the CDR3 reads TGTGCCACTTCGACCATCTTAGGACGTGGCTACACCTTC. Protein product: CATSTILGRGYTF.

J is TRBJ1-1 and V is TRBV6-5, with D uncertain. Germline CDR1 is MNHEY and CDR2 is SVGAGI. This CDR3 has 10 residues. V was clipped by 10 bases and J by 0 bases, with 3 bases between them. CDR3 amino acids: CATLNTEAFF. The DNA of the CDR3 is TGTGCCACATTGAACACTGAAGCTTTCTTT.

The V call is TRBV7-8, the J call TRBJ1-2; possible D gene TRBD1, 6 bases. This CDR3 has 12 amino acids. Deletions cut 5 bases from V and 8 bases from J, with 12 bases between. Germline loops: CDR1 SGHVS, CDR2 FQNEAQ. CDR3 region: CASSEQGWGYTF. The CDR3 DNA reads TGTGCCAGCAGCGAACAGGGCTGGGGCTACACCTTC.

The CDR3 reads CASSNQGLGNSPLHF. The CDR3 DNA follows: TGTGCCAGCAGCAACCAGGGACTCGGGAATTCACCCCTCCACTTT. The chain couples TRBV5-4 to TRBJ1-6, with a weak D call TRBD1 (5 bases). Germline V gene lookup returns CDR1 SGHNT and CDR2 YYREEE (reference sequence). V was shortened by 4 bases and J by 7 bases, with 15 bases between the two germline ends. This CDR3 has 15 amino acids.

The chain recombines TRBV7-8 with TRBJ2-1, with 7 bases identical to TRBD2. J gave up 1 base and V 5 bases, and 11 bases lay outside the gene matches. CDR3 length: 17 residues. Germline CDR1 reads SGHVS; CDR2 reads FQNEAQ. The CDR3 DNA is TGTGCCAGCAGCCCCCAACGGCGGGAGCTGTCCTACAATGAGCAGTTCTTC. Protein: CASSPQRRELSYNEQFF.

The chain uses TRBV28 and TRBJ2-1, with TRBD1 matching over 7 bases. The V gene's germline CDR1 is MDHEN and CDR2 SYDVKM. V shed 3 bases, J shed 13 bases, and the junction held 3 bases outside the gene matches. This CDR3 has 11 amino acids. The CDR3 DNA sequence: TGTGCCAGCAGTTTCAGGGACAGCCAGTTCTTC. It encodes CASSFRDSQFF.

This chain uses TRBV12-3 or TRBV12-4 with TRBJ2-7; no reliable D call. The V end lost 5 bases, the J end lost 4 bases, and 9 bases lay between the germline ends. CDR3 length equals 12 residues. The CDR3 here is CASSPTLYEQYF. As DNA, the CDR3 is TGTGCCAGCAGTCCCACATTATACGAGCAGTACTTC.

The CDR3 DNA reads TGTGCCAGTAGTATAGGGATGGGACTCCGGGACACTATCACTGAAGCTTTCTTT. Protein: CASSIGMGLRDTITEAFF. The J gene is TRBJ1-1, the V gene TRBV19; a weak D match, TRBD1 (6 bases). This CDR3 spans 18 amino acids. Per germline, CDR1 LNHDA and CDR2 SQIVND (reference sequence). V was cut by 1 base and J by 4 bases, with 22 bases left in between.

The V and J genes are TRBV7-9 and TRBJ2-7; 13 nucleotides match TRBD2. The CDR3 runs 15 residues. Germline CDR1 is SEHNR and CDR2 is FQNEAQ (reference sequence). The ends lost 5 bases at V and 3 bases at J; junction bases unmatched: 4. The DNA of the CDR3 is TGTGCCAGCAGCGGAGGGACTAGCGGGAACTACGAGCAGTACTTC. As protein: CASSGGTSGNYEQYF. Full variable domain (missing parts from reference TRBV7-9 and TRBJ2-7): DTGVSQNPRHKITKRGQNVTFRCDPISEHNRLYWYRQTLGQGPEFLTYFQNEAQLEKSRLLSDRFSAERPKGSFSTLEIQRTEQGDSAMYLCASSGGTSGNYEQYFGPGTRLTVT.

This chain uses TRBV5-6 with TRBJ2-4; no firm D call. The V gene's germline CDR1 is SGHDT and CDR2 YYEEEE. There are 12 residues in the CDR3. The V end was cut by 0 bases, the J end by 8 bases, with 6 bases between. This chain's CDR3 is CASSLGGYIQYF. The CDR3 DNA sequence: TGTGCCAGCAGCTTGGGGGGTTACATTCAGTACTTC.